These 20 T cell receptor beta chains share one sample of origin, sequenced in a study of blood T cell repertoires in COVID-19. This table comes from immunoSEQ multiplex PCR, and its TCRdb copy is limited to in-frame clones, with some not included. This table has some 130,000 clones, 75% to 90% appearing once. Sequenced material: peripheral blood. Receptors originate from a man aged 60 to 69 with COVID-19, enrolled during active disease.

The rearrangement uses TRBV11-3 and TRBJ1-1, with D possibly being TRBD1 (5 bases). From germline, CDR1 is SGHNT and CDR2 YENEEA. The CDR3 runs 13 residues. Trimming took 3 bases from V and 3 from J, leaving 8 bases between them. The CDR3 nucleotides read TGTGCCAGCAGCTTGGGGGGGGACACTGAAGCTTTCTTT. It is translated as CASSLGGDTEAFF.

The chain uses TRBV18 and TRBJ1-6; D remains unclear. V shed 4 bases and J shed 2 bases, with 12 bases lying between them. CDR3 length: 16 residues. The germline V gene has CDR1 KGHSH and CDR2 LQKENI. CDR3 DNA sequence: TGTGCCAGCTCACTGGACGGGAGAGCCTATAATTCACCCCTCCACTTT. The encoded protein is CASSLDGRAYNSPLHF.

The chain recombines TRBV20-1 with TRBJ2-2, with 7 bases matching TRBD2. This CDR3 has 20 residues. Per germline, CDR1 DFQATT and CDR2 SNEGSKA (reference sequence). Trimming removed 3 bases from V and 7 bases from J; junction bases left unmatched: 26. CDR3 DNA sequence: TGCAGTGCTAGTCCCCCGGTAGCGCTTAGCGGGCCGGGTGGGGACGGGGAGCTGTTTTTT. This sequence encodes CSASPPVALSGPGGDGELFF.

This clone was recorded only once. The chain recombines TRBV6-5 with TRBJ1-2; 8 nucleotides match TRBD1. The CDR3 is 13 residues long. J gave up 6 bases and V 6 bases, and 6 bases lay outside the gene matches. CDR1 is MNHEY and CDR2 is SVGAGI in the germline V gene. The CDR3 sequence is CASSPQGAHGYTF. The CDR3 region has the DNA TGTGCCAGCAGCCCCCAGGGGGCACATGGCTACACCTTC.

The chain employs TRBV19 and TRBJ2-2; unclear D gene. Germline assignment: CDR1 LNHDA and CDR2 SQIVND (reference sequence). The germline V and J ends were trimmed by 7 bases and 0 bases, with 6 bases remaining between them. The CDR3 loop spans 13 amino acids. Here the CDR3 DNA reads TGTGCCAGTACCTCCCCGAACACCGGGGAGCTGTTTTTT. Translated, it gives CASTSPNTGELFF.

The CDR3 sequence: CASSPSGGVSYNEQFF. The CDR3 nucleotides are TGTGCCAGCAGTCCCTCGGGGGGGGTATCCTACAATGAGCAGTTCTTC. The rearrangement joins TRBV6-2 or TRBV6-3 to TRBJ2-1; TRBD2 aligns across 8 bases. V lost 5 bases, J lost 1 base, and 7 bases stayed unmatched. This CDR3 is built from 16 residues. In germline, CDR1 is MNHEY, CDR2 SVGEGT.

This chain links TRBV7-2 with TRBJ2-1; 9 positions agree with TRBD2. Trimming removed 1 base from V and 0 bases from J; junction bases left unmatched: 4. The length of the CDR3 is 17 residues. Germline CDR1 and CDR2: SGHTA and FQGNSA. The CDR3 sequence: CASSLVSGGSSYNEQFF. The CDR3, as DNA: TGTGCCAGCAGCTTAGTTAGCGGGGGCAGCTCCTACAATGAGCAGTTCTTC.

The chain has TRBV30 and TRBJ1-5; TRBD1 might be the D (5 bases). The CDR3 runs to 15 residues. Germline-derived CDR1 and CDR2 are GTSNPN and SVGIG (reference sequence). Trimming removed 1 base from V and 2 bases from J, with 12 bases in between. CDR3 in amino acids: CAWSEAFRGNQPQHF. For the CDR3, the DNA is TGTGCCTGGAGTGAGGCCTTCAGGGGCAATCAGCCCCAGCATTTT. The complete variable domain, with remaining parts taken from reference TRBV30 and TRBJ1-5, reads SQTIHQWPATLVQPVGSPLSLECTVEGTSNPNLYWYRQAAGRGLQLLFYSVGIGQISSEVPQNLSASRPQDRQFILSSKKLLLSDSGFYLCAWSEAFRGNQPQHFGDGTRLSIL.

This chain connects TRBV10-3 to TRBJ1-2; tentatively, D is TRBD1 (6 bases). This CDR3 is built from 21 residues. V lost 6 bases, J lost 2 bases, and 34 bases lay in between. Germline loops: CDR1 ENHRY, CDR2 SYGVKD. CDR3 protein: CAISSVGGAPVQGRANYGYTF. In DNA, the CDR3 is TGTGCCATCAGCAGCGTTGGTGGGGCCCCGGTGCAGGGGAGGGCGAACTATGGCTACACCTTC.

In the case of this clone: The identical CDR3 is also encoded by other nucleotide sequences in the sample. The chain couples TRBV6-5 to TRBJ2-1; a weak D match, TRBD1 (6 bases). Germline values: CDR1 MNHEY, CDR2 SVGAGI. The V end was cut by 0 bases, the J end by 1 base, with 10 bases between. This CDR3 has 16 residues. CDR3 residues: CASSYSRGGSYNEQFF. The CDR3 DNA follows: TGTGCCAGCAGTTACTCGAGAGGGGGATCCTACAATGAGCAGTTCTTC.

V and J are TRBV18 and TRBJ1-1, with D hard to call. This CDR3 spans 13 amino acids. Germline CDR1 is KGHSH and CDR2 is LQKENI. V lost 3 bases and J lost 0, with 5 bases in between. The CDR3 nucleotides are TGTGCCAGCTCACCGGAGATGAACACTGAAGCTTTCTTT. Translation: CASSPEMNTEAFF. The full variable domain, in which reference TRBV18 and TRBJ1-1 provide the parts outside the CDR3, is NAGVMQNPRHLVRRRGQEARLRCSPMKGHSHVYWYRQLPEEGLKFMVYLQKENIIDESGMPKERFSAEFPKEGPSILRIQQVVRGDSAAYFCASSPEMNTEAFFGQGTRLTVV.

V and J are TRBV30 and TRBJ1-4, with a tentative D call TRBD1 (5 bases). CDR1 is GTSNPN and CDR2 is SVGIG in the germline V gene (reference sequence). The CDR3 covers 12 residues. Here the CDR3 reads CALEGRNEKLFF. CDR3 sequence (DNA): TGTGCGCTGGAGGGACGTAATGAAAAACTGTTTTTT.

The chain is built from TRBV14 and TRBJ2-1; perhaps TRBD1 as D (5 bases). Germline V gene data show CDR1 as SGHDN and CDR2 as FVKESK. The CDR3 loop spans 13 amino acids. Trimming pared 1 base from V and 6 bases from J, leaving 7 bases between. CDR3 DNA: TGTGCCAGCAGCCAAGTAAGGGGCAATGAGCAGTTCTTC. This sequence encodes CASSQVRGNEQFF.

V and J are TRBV30 and TRBJ1-1, with D unresolved. The length of the CDR3 is 11 residues. Per the germline V gene, CDR1 is GTSNPN and CDR2 is SVGIG (reference sequence). Trimming removed 5 bases from V and 7 bases from J, with 11 bases in between. CDR3 in amino acids: CAWGPSGEAFF. The CDR3 region has the DNA TGTGCCTGGGGGCCTTCGGGTGAAGCTTTCTTT.

In DNA, the CDR3 is TGTGCCAGCAGCTCTTTGACTCGGGAGCAGTACTTC. Protein sequence: CASSSLTREQYF. This chain connects TRBV7-2 to TRBJ2-7, with no clear D. V lost 4 bases to trimming and J lost 7 bases, with 11 bases between them. The CDR3 runs to 12 residues. Germline CDR1 reads SGHTA; CDR2 reads FQGNSA.

The CDR3 loop reads CSAMTGASEKLFF. DNA for the CDR3: TGCAGCGCCATGACAGGGGCGTCAGAAAAACTGTTTTTT. The V and J genes are TRBV29-1 and TRBJ1-4; 8 positions match TRBD1. Germline CDR1 and CDR2: SQVTM and ANQGSEA. J gave up 8 bases and V 7 bases, and 9 bases lay outside the gene matches. This CDR3 comprises 13 residues.

The chain couples TRBV29-1 to TRBJ1-1; the D gene is possibly TRBD1 (6 bases). V dropped 7 bases and J dropped 10 bases, with 22 bases sitting between them. The CDR3 extends over 13 amino acids. Germline V gene lookup returns CDR1 SQVTM and CDR2 ANQGSEA. CDR3 in DNA: TGCAGCGCCCCCAGCCAGGGGCGGGGGGGAGCTTTCTTT. Protein product: CSAPSQGRGGAFF.

This clone was found once. This chain uses TRBV14 with TRBJ2-2; 8 positions agree with TRBD2. There are 16 residues in the CDR3. Germline values: CDR1 SGHDN, CDR2 FVKESK. After removal of 4 bases from V and 7 bases from J, the junction contained 11 bases not matched to a gene. The CDR3 coding sequence is TGTGCCAGCAGCCCTCTACGGGGGGGCCTGGGCGGGGAGCTGTTTTTT. This encodes CASSPLRGGLGGELFF.

The chain recombines TRBV29-1 with TRBJ1-2; no reliable D call. CDR3 length: 12 amino acids. CDR1 is SQVTM and CDR2 is ANQGSEA in the germline V gene. Trimming cost V 6 bases and J 4 bases, with 12 bases left between them. Written as DNA, the CDR3 is TGCAGCGTGGCCGAGCGGTCCTATGGCTACACCTTC. It specifies CSVAERSYGYTF.

V is TRBV14 and J is TRBJ1-2, with 7 bases lining up with TRBD1. Trimming took 5 bases from V and 0 from J; bases not matched to a gene: 6. Looked up from germline, CDR1 is SGHDN and CDR2 is FVKESK. The CDR3 contains 15 residues. Written as DNA, the CDR3 is TGTGCCAGCAGCGACCCGACAGGGACTAACTATGGCTACACCTTC. Residues: CASSDPTGTNYGYTF. Based on the CDR3 plus reference TRBV14 and TRBJ1-2, the full variable domain is EAGVTQFPSHSVIEKGQTVTLRCDPISGHDNLYWYRRVMGKEIKFLLHFVKESKQDESGMPNNRFLAERTGGTYSTLKVQPAELEDSGVYFCASSDPTGTNYGYTFGSGTRLTVV.